These 23 T cell receptor beta chains share one sample of origin, sequenced in a study of OX40 agonist ivuxolimab in advanced cancers. Repertoires were generated with immunoSEQ multiplex PCR, while TCRdb's copy carries only in-frame clones and drops some. This sample has tens of thousands of clones, with around 84% found just once. Sequencing was performed on CD4+ or CD8+ T cells sorted from blood, taken in a trial of the OX40 agonist ivuxolimab. The receptor source for this set is an adult with an advanced solid tumor such as melanoma, head and neck, liver or kidney cancer.

In its sample, this clone was seen once. V is TRBV5-5 and J is TRBJ2-7; 8 bases match TRBD1. The germline CDR1 and CDR2 sequences are SGHKS and YYEKEE (reference sequence). The CDR3 runs to 16 residues. V dropped 4 bases and J dropped 8; count of bases not matched to a gene: 17. CDR3 DNA: TGTGCCAGCAGCACCGGACTGGCAGGGGGCCCCACGAAGCAGTACTTC. Translation: CASSTGLAGGPTKQYF.

Comments on this clone: Additional DNA sequences in this sample encode the identical CDR3. The chain recombines TRBV7-2 with TRBJ2-7, with D possibly being TRBD2 (6 bases). V dropped 8 bases and J dropped 1 base, with 21 bases sitting between them. The CDR3 is made up of 16 amino acids. Per germline, CDR1 SGHTA and CDR2 FQGNSA. The CDR3 reads CASGGGARGRSYEQYF. DNA for the CDR3: TGTGCCAGCGGAGGAGGGGCGAGGGGCCGGTCCTACGAGCAGTACTTC.

The rearrangement uses TRBV19 and TRBJ1-5; weak D call: TRBD1 (6 bases). CDR1 and CDR2 from the germline V gene are LNHDA and SQIVND (reference sequence). Trimming removed 3 bases from V and 6 bases from J, with 12 bases in between. The CDR3 is 14 residues long. This chain's CDR3 is CASSIGGAGQPQHF. The DNA of the CDR3 is TGTGCCAGTAGTATCGGGGGCGCGGGTCAGCCCCAGCATTTT.

V is TRBV7-9 and J is TRBJ1-1, with D possibly TRBD1 on 6 matching bases. Trimming cost V 5 bases and J 5 bases, with 12 bases left between them. Germline V CDR1 and CDR2: SEHNR, FQNEAQ (reference sequence). This CDR3 contains 13 residues. DNA for the CDR3: TGTGCCAGCAGCCGAGGAGACAGGACTGAAGCTTTCTTT. This encodes CASSRGDRTEAFF.

The chain has TRBV7-9 and TRBJ1-4; possibly TRBD1 for D (5 bases). This CDR3 comprises 12 residues. Per the germline V gene, CDR1 is SEHNR and CDR2 is FQNEAQ (reference sequence). Trimming took off 8 bases at V and 6 bases at J, with 10 bases between the two ends. The CDR3 DNA reads as TGTGCCAGCCGGGGCCCTGATGAAAAACTGTTTTTT. Translating it yields CASRGPDEKLFF.

This clone was observed a few times. The V gene is TRBV30, the J gene TRBJ1-2; D uncertain. Between the trimmed V and J ends, which lost 0 bases and 2 bases, there was a span of 10 bases. The CDR3 has 14 residues. Germline V gives CDR1 GTSNPN, CDR2 SVGIG (reference sequence). In DNA form, the CDR3 reads TGTGCCTGGAGTGTTCAGGCGGGGAACTATGGCTACACCTTC. Translation: CAWSVQAGNYGYTF.

V is TRBV5-8 and J is TRBJ1-1, with 7 bases that match TRBD1. CDR3 size: 16 residues. The germline V gene encodes CDR1 SGHTS and CDR2 YDEGEE. V lost 0 bases to trimming and J lost 0 bases; unmatched junction nucleotides: 5. CDR3 protein: CASSLGQGLMNTEAFF. In nucleotides, the CDR3 is TGTGCCAGCAGCTTGGGACAGGGCCTAATGAACACTGAAGCTTTCTTT.

Note on this clone: The same CDR3 is also encoded by other DNA sequences in this sample. The chain carries TRBV19 and TRBJ1-5; no clear D gene. Trimming took 9 bases from V and 6 from J, leaving 15 bases between them. Germline V CDR1 and CDR2: LNHDA, SQIVND (reference sequence). CDR3 length equals 13 residues. The DNA of the CDR3 is TGTGCCAGCCGGGATAGGGAGGGTCAGCCCCAGCATTTT. This sequence encodes CASRDREGQPQHF.

V usage is TRBV5-1 and J usage is TRBJ1-2, with a tentative D call TRBD1 (5 bases). Germline V gene lookup returns CDR1 SGHRS and CDR2 YFSETQ. V lost 0 bases and J 4 bases, leaving 19 bases between the germline ends. The CDR3 loop spans 17 amino acids. CDR3 protein: CASSLGSTRQPIYGYTF. In DNA form, the CDR3 reads TGCGCCAGCAGCTTGGGATCGACGAGACAGCCAATCTATGGCTACACCTTC. Full variable domain (outside the CDR3, taken from reference TRBV5-1 and TRBJ1-2): KAGVTQTPRYLIKTRGQQVTLSCSPISGHRSVSWYQQTPGQGLQFLFEYFSETQRNKGNFPGRFSGRQFSNSRSEMNVSTLELGDSALYLCASSLGSTRQPIYGYTFGSGTRLTVV.

The V call is TRBV15, the J call TRBJ1-3; D call uncertain. V dropped 3 bases and J dropped 4 bases, with 7 bases sitting between them. This CDR3 comprises 13 residues. CDR1 and CDR2 from the germline V gene are LNHNV and YYDKDF (reference sequence). This CDR3 reads CATSSLSGNTIYF. DNA for the CDR3: TGTGCCACCAGCAGCCTGTCCGGAAACACCATATATTTT.

This chain links TRBV4-3 with TRBJ1-3; D might be TRBD1 (5 bases). CDR1 is LGHNA, CDR2 YSLEER, per germline. The V end was cut by 4 bases, the J end by 4 bases, with 14 bases between. CDR3 length: 15 amino acids. The CDR3 DNA reads as TGCGCCAGCAGCCTAGGGACTCGGGCGGGAAACACCATATATTTT. The encoded protein is CASSLGTRAGNTIYF.

V gene TRBV11-2 combines with J gene TRBJ2-1; a weak D match, TRBD2 (6 bases). Germline loops: CDR1 SGHAT, CDR2 FQNNGV. The CDR3 extends over 15 amino acids. V lost 5 bases to trimming and J lost 0 bases, with 11 bases between them. CDR3: CASSLGGSSYNEQFF. For the CDR3, the DNA is TGTGCCAGCAGCCTTGGGGGGAGCTCCTACAATGAGCAGTTCTTC.

The chain recombines TRBV6-1 with TRBJ2-7; D may be TRBD1 or TRBD2 (5 bases each). V lost 7 bases to trimming and J lost 0 bases, with 10 bases between them. There are 13 residues in the CDR3. Per germline, CDR1 MNHNS and CDR2 SASEGT. The CDR3 protein is CASIRDDSYEQYF. CDR3 coding DNA: TGTGCCAGCATCCGGGACGACTCCTACGAGCAGTACTTC.

V gene TRBV4-1 combines with J gene TRBJ2-5; 12 bases are a match to TRBD2. The CDR3 totals 17 residues. The trim removed 4 bases at V and 5 bases at J, leaving 11 bases unmatched. CDR1 and CDR2 (germline): MGHRA, YSYEKL. The CDR3 sequence is CASSPRLAGEWGETQYF. Written as DNA, the CDR3 is TGCGCCAGCAGCCCCCGACTAGCGGGGGAATGGGGGGAGACCCAGTACTTC.

The chain couples TRBV11-2 to TRBJ1-4, with TRBD1 matching 7 bases. V dropped 3 bases and J dropped 7; count of bases not matched to a gene: 5. The CDR3 length is 14 residues. The germline gives CDR1 SGHAT, CDR2 FQNNGV. CDR3 DNA: TGTGCCAGCAGCTTCAACAGGGGAAGTGAAAAACTGTTTTTT. It is translated as CASSFNRGSEKLFF.

The chain employs TRBV5-1 and TRBJ2-5, with TRBD2 identical over 11 bases. V shed 4 bases, J shed 5 bases, and the junction held 10 bases outside the gene matches. CDR1 is SGHRS, CDR2 YFSETQ, per germline. The CDR3 loop spans 16 amino acids. Here the CDR3 DNA reads TGCGCCAGCAGCGCGGAGCTAGCGGGAGGAGGTGAGACCCAGTACTTC. Its translation is CASSAELAGGGETQYF.

The chain couples TRBV9 to TRBJ2-7; D gene uncertain. V lost 1 base to trimming and J lost 2 bases, with 10 bases between them. This CDR3 comprises 14 residues. Per the germline V gene, CDR1 is SGDLS and CDR2 is YYNGEE. The CDR3 sequence is CASSVSHGPYEQYF. As DNA, the CDR3 is TGTGCCAGCAGCGTATCCCACGGACCCTACGAGCAGTACTTC.

The gene calls are TRBV11-2 and TRBJ2-7; 7 positions match TRBD1. Germline loops: CDR1 SGHAT, CDR2 FQNNGV. J lost 2 bases, V lost 4 bases, and 8 bases had no gene match. CDR3 length equals 15 residues. CDR3 nucleotides: TGTGCCAGCAGCTCAAACCCGGGACAGCCCTACGAGCAGTACTTC. It translates to CASSSNPGQPYEQYF.

The V and J genes are TRBV5-1 and TRBJ1-1, with D hard to call. Germline values: CDR1 SGHRS, CDR2 YFSETQ. The CDR3 covers 13 residues. With 4 bases removed from V and 1 base from J, the gap between germline ends came to 8 bases. The CDR3 reads CASSPDGNTEAFF. The DNA of the CDR3 is TGCGCCAGCAGCCCGGACGGGAACACTGAAGCTTTCTTT.

The gene calls are TRBV7-2 and TRBJ2-2; D possibly corresponds to TRBD2 (5 bases). The CDR3 runs to 15 residues. Deletions cut 0 bases from V and 3 bases from J, with 8 bases between. Germline CDR1 reads SGHTA; CDR2 reads FQGNSA. In DNA form, the CDR3 reads TGTGCCAGCAGCTTAGCCGGACTTTACACCGGGGAGCTGTTTTTT. Protein product: CASSLAGLYTGELFF.

The gene calls are TRBV27 and TRBJ1-6; D is uncertain. Germline CDR1 and CDR2: MNHEY and SMNVEV (reference sequence). Trimming pared 7 bases from V and 2 bases from J, leaving 21 bases between. The CDR3 runs 18 residues. CDR3 loop: CASTLYYSSEAYNSPLHF. CDR3 nucleotide sequence: TGTGCCAGCACCCTATATTACTCCTCCGAGGCCTATAATTCACCCCTCCACTTT.

The chain carries TRBV18 and TRBJ2-5; D is possibly TRBD2 (6 bases). This CDR3 has 15 amino acids. Germline loops: CDR1 KGHSH, CDR2 LQKENI. V lost 0 bases and J lost 5, with 13 bases in between. The CDR3 protein is CASSPPSLGRETQYF. DNA for the CDR3: TGTGCCAGCTCACCACCCTCTCTAGGGAGGGAGACCCAGTACTTC.

J is TRBJ2-5 and V is TRBV18, with 8 bases matching TRBD1. CDR3 length: 17 amino acids. V shed 1 base and J 2 bases; nucleotides not matched to a gene: 9. Germline CDR1 is KGHSH and CDR2 is LQKENI. DNA of the CDR3: TGTGCCAGCTCACCACGACTCAGGGGGCAGGGGCAAGAGACCCAGTACTTC. Protein sequence: CASSPRLRGQGQETQYF.